Below, one T cell receptor beta chain is given with its context. CDR3 length: 13 amino acids. The germline gives CDR1 KGHDR, CDR2 SFDVKD. The germline V and J ends were trimmed by 3 bases and 0 bases, with 1 base remaining between them. Clones were sequenced by immunoSEQ multiplex PCR, and TCRdb holds only the in-frame ones, with some missing. The data hold over 100,000 clones, with just over 90% observed a single time. The sample is drawn from a study of control samples from healthy donors and cancer patients. The clonotype comes from a human donor in good health. The donor label of this sample is uncertain. Sequencing used blood. The chain has TRBV24-1 and TRBJ2-2; D is ambiguous. The CDR3 sequence is CATSDPNTGELFF. CDR3 sequence (DNA): TGTGCCACCAGTGATCCGAACACCGGGGAGCTGTTTTTT.